The 6 T cell receptor beta chains listed next were all sequenced from one sample in a study of blood T cell repertoires in COVID-19. Generated by immunoSEQ multiplex PCR, the TCRdb table keeps only in-frame clones and is missing some. The sample has 410,000 or so clones, just over 85% seen once. The specimen sequenced was peripheral blood. The source of these receptors is a woman aged 30 to 39 with active or convalescent COVID-19.

V usage is TRBV5-4 and J usage is TRBJ1-5; TRBD1 is a possible D gene (6 bases). Trimming shortened V by 0 bases and J by 3 bases, and 13 bases separated the two germline ends. The CDR3 is 16 amino acids. Germline loops: CDR1 SGHNT, CDR2 YYREEE (reference sequence). The DNA of the CDR3 is TGTGCCAGCAGCTTGGGTGGGGGCGTTAACAATCAGCCCCAGCATTTT. As protein: CASSLGGGVNNQPQHF.

V and J are TRBV2 and TRBJ1-2; TRBD1 aligns across 8 bases. Germline V gene sequence: CDR1 SNHLY, CDR2 FYNNEI. This CDR3 is built from 14 residues. The junction had 5 bases not matched to a gene; V was cut back by 6 bases and J by 2 bases. The CDR3 spells CASRDRAYNYGYTF. In DNA form, the CDR3 reads TGTGCCAGCAGGGACAGGGCCTACAACTATGGCTACACCTTC.

The V and J genes are TRBV7-2 and TRBJ2-1; 10 bases agree with TRBD2. Trimming removed 5 bases from V and 6 bases from J; junction bases left unmatched: 10. Germline V gives CDR1 SGHTA, CDR2 FQGNSA. The CDR3 covers 16 residues. This CDR3 reads CASSQDSGGPFNEQFF. As DNA, the CDR3 is TGTGCCAGCAGCCAAGATAGCGGGGGGCCGTTCAATGAGCAGTTCTTC.

The rearrangement links TRBV19 to TRBJ1-1; possibly TRBD1 for D (6 bases). The germline CDR1 and CDR2 sequences are LNHDA and SQIVND (reference sequence). The CDR3 length is 13 residues. V was cut by 7 bases and J by 4 bases, with 13 bases left in between. The CDR3 here is CASTSDRFTEAFF. The DNA for the CDR3 is TGTGCCAGTACCTCGGACAGATTCACTGAAGCTTTCTTT.

The J gene is TRBJ2-7, the V gene TRBV7-9; 13 bases map to TRBD2. The CDR3 is 15 amino acids. Germline lookup yields CDR1 SEHNR and CDR2 FQNEAQ (reference sequence). With V trimmed by 4 bases and J by 3 bases, 3 bases remained unmatched. CDR3 residues: CASSWTSGGLYEQYF. The CDR3 nucleotides are TGTGCCAGCAGCTGGACTAGCGGGGGCCTCTACGAGCAGTACTTC.

CDR3 protein: CASSKEQGATDTQYF. The DNA of the CDR3 is TGTGCCAGCAGTAAGGAACAGGGGGCAACAGATACGCAGTATTTT. The genes are TRBV2 and TRBJ2-3, with 9 bases identical to TRBD1. The CDR3 has 15 residues. J was trimmed by 3 bases and V by 5 bases; bases with no gene match: 6. Germline V lookup: CDR1 SNHLY, CDR2 FYNNEI. Full variable domain (missing parts from reference TRBV2 and TRBJ2-3): EPEVTQTPSHQVTQMGQEVILRCVPISNHLYFYWYRQILGQKVEFLVSFYNNEISEKSEIFDDQFSVERPDGSNFTLKIRSTKLEDSAMYFCASSKEQGATDTQYFGPGTRLTVL.